This T cell receptor (beta chain) was found in a study of a mutant IDH1 vaccine in newly diagnosed glioma. Study outcomes and limitations: It seemed that pseudoprogression was not linked to changes in the top peripheral T cell clonotypes. Vaccine-induced immune responses occurred in 90% to 95% of patients.

Concerning this clone: Its specificity is not known.

The method was immunoSEQ multiplex PCR; TCRdb's version includes in-frame clones alone and lacks a portion of them. This repertoire shows 20,000 to 30,000 clones, around 77% found once; its top ten account for about 9%. Sample time point: week 11, during vaccination. One vaccine dose held 300 ug of mutant IDH1 20-mer peptide and came with topical imiquimod. The sequence derives from a woman aged 18 to 35 with glioma. Source: PBMCs, taken from a glioma patient whose treatment included an IDH1 peptide vaccine.

The CDR3 DNA is TGTGCCAGCAGCCTATACAGGGGGGACACTGAAGCTTTCTTT. It yields the protein CASSLYRGDTEAFF. This chain joins TRBV28 and TRBJ1-1; 8 nucleotides agree with TRBD1. Losses at the gene ends were 6 bases for V and 3 bases for J; bases not matched to a gene: 6. Germline V gene data show CDR1 as MDHEN and CDR2 as SYDVKM. The CDR3 covers 14 residues.